A single sample is the source of the 32 T cell receptor beta chains below, sequenced in a study of OX40 agonist ivuxolimab in advanced cancers. The method was immunoSEQ multiplex PCR; TCRdb's version includes in-frame clones alone and lacks a portion of them. This table holds roughly 11,000 clones, about 76% found once. Source: CD4+ or CD8+ T cells sorted from blood, taken in a trial of the OX40 agonist ivuxolimab. Receptor source: an adult with an advanced solid tumor such as melanoma, head and neck, liver or kidney cancer.

The rearrangement uses TRBV29-1 and TRBJ2-1; perhaps TRBD1 as D (6 bases). In germline, CDR1 is SQVTM, CDR2 ANQGSEA. The germline V and J ends were trimmed by 2 bases and 5 bases, with 25 bases remaining between them. This CDR3 spans 18 amino acids. CDR3 in amino acids: CSVERTDPLTGQDNEQFF. In DNA form, the CDR3 reads TGCAGCGTTGAAAGGACAGACCCCTTAACGGGACAAGACAATGAGCAGTTCTTC.

The chain recombines TRBV6-5 with TRBJ1-2; tentative D call: TRBD1 (5 bases). V was cut by 0 bases and J by 3 bases, with 11 bases left in between. CDR1 and CDR2 from the germline V gene are MNHEY and SVGAGI. CDR3 length equals 15 residues. CDR3: CASSYSVGVDYGYTF. In nucleotides, the CDR3 is TGTGCCAGCAGTTACTCGGTGGGGGTTGACTATGGCTACACCTTC.

The chain combines TRBV6-5 with TRBJ2-3; D call uncertain. From germline, CDR1 is MNHEY and CDR2 SVGAGI. Trimming cost V 2 bases and J 3 bases, with 6 bases left between them. CDR3 length: 13 residues. CDR3 loop: CASSYAWTDTQYF. CDR3 DNA sequence: TGTGCCAGCAGTTACGCTTGGACAGATACGCAGTATTTT.

A few counts support this clone. The CDR3 nucleotides read TGTGCCAGCAGAATTAGCTACGAGCAGTACTTC. Translated: CASRISYEQYF. The V call is TRBV6-6, the J call TRBJ2-7, with D unresolved. Trimming pared 6 bases from V and 3 bases from J, leaving 6 bases between. CDR3 length equals 11 residues. Germline V gene lookup returns CDR1 MNHNY and CDR2 SVGAGI (reference sequence).

This clone qualifies as medium-sized. The chain couples TRBV7-6 to TRBJ2-7; D may be TRBD1 (5 bases). Germline V CDR1 and CDR2: SGHVS, FNYEAQ. The length of the CDR3 is 16 residues. Trimming removed 4 bases from V and 0 bases from J, with 16 bases in between. The CDR3 DNA sequence: TGTGCCAGCAGCTCCCCATGGCAGGGCGGCTCCTACGAGCAGTACTTC. The encoded protein is CASSSPWQGGSYEQYF.

This chain connects TRBV11-3 to TRBJ2-1; the match to TRBD1 covers 10 bases. The CDR3 spans 15 residues. Germline CDR1 and CDR2: SGHNT and YENEEA. Trimming took 5 bases from V and 4 from J; bases not matched to a gene: 5. CDR3 residues: CASSPGTGDYNEQFF. In DNA, the CDR3 is TGTGCCAGCAGCCCAGGGACAGGGGATTACAATGAGCAGTTCTTC.

Relative to its sample, this clone is medium-sized (0.01 to 0.1%). The rearrangement uses TRBV7-9 and TRBJ2-5, with a tentative D call TRBD2 (6 bases). Deletions cut 2 bases from V and 2 bases from J, with 15 bases between. This CDR3 comprises 16 residues. Germline values: CDR1 SEHNR, CDR2 FQNEAQ (reference sequence). The CDR3 DNA sequence: TGTGCCAGCAGCTTATTCGGTGGGACTGAACAAGAGACCCAGTACTTC. Its translation: CASSLFGGTEQETQYF.

This clone was observed once. The chain has TRBV28 and TRBJ1-1, with 9 bases that match TRBD1. V was clipped by 3 bases and J by 6 bases; unmatched bases: 5. The CDR3 sequence is 14 residues long. Germline V gives CDR1 MDHEN, CDR2 SYDVKM. The CDR3 loop reads CASSFYWTGAEAFF. The CDR3 region has the DNA TGTGCCAGCAGTTTCTACTGGACAGGGGCTGAAGCTTTCTTT. The variable domain in full, with the rest retrieved from reference TRBV28 and TRBJ1-1, is DVKVTQSSRYLVKRTGEKVFLECVQDMDHENMFWYRQDPGLGLRLIYFSYDVKMKEKGDIPEGYSVSREKKERFSLILESASTNQTSMYLCASSFYWTGAEAFFGQGTRLTVV.

By share of the sample, this clone is large. This rearrangement joins TRBV2 to TRBJ2-5; possible D gene TRBD2, 6 bases. Germline lookup yields CDR1 SNHLY and CDR2 FYNNEI. The CDR3 consists of 14 residues. Trimming took off 3 bases at V and 2 bases at J, with 10 bases between the two ends. The CDR3 sequence is CASSELARQETQYF. CDR3 coding DNA: TGTGCCAGCAGTGAGCTAGCGAGACAAGAGACCCAGTACTTC.

The chain combines TRBV4-1 with TRBJ1-1, with D possibly being TRBD1 (5 bases). V lost 5 bases to trimming and J lost 0 bases, with 10 bases between them. Germline V gene sequence: CDR1 MGHRA, CDR2 YSYEKL. This CDR3 is 14 amino acids long. The DNA for the CDR3 is TGCGCCAGCAGCATTCAGGGTGTGAACACTGAAGCTTTCTTT. Translated, it gives CASSIQGVNTEAFF.

This clone was observed a few times. The J gene is TRBJ2-3, the V gene TRBV4-3; 7 bases agree with TRBD1. This CDR3 contains 13 residues. After removal of 5 bases from V and 5 bases from J, the junction contained 4 bases not matched to a gene. Germline CDR1 LGHNA, CDR2 YSLEER. CDR3 residues: CASSGTDEDTQYF. In DNA, the CDR3 is TGCGCCAGCAGCGGGACAGATGAAGATACGCAGTATTTT.

This sequence joins TRBV29-1 and TRBJ1-1; possible D gene TRBD1, 5 bases. The CDR3 is 13 amino acids. Germline V gene sequence: CDR1 SQVTM, CDR2 ANQGSEA. The ends were cut back, 3 bases at V and 11 bases at J, with 19 bases in the middle. CDR3: CSVDDRSRVRAFF. CDR3 DNA sequence: TGCAGCGTTGACGATCGGAGCAGGGTTAGGGCTTTCTTT.

This clone was seen only a few times. J is TRBJ1-2 and V is TRBV4-3; D ambiguous. CDR1 and CDR2 from the germline V gene are LGHNA and YSLEER. The CDR3 runs 15 residues. Trimming pared 2 bases from V and 0 bases from J, leaving 10 bases between. CDR3 sequence: CASSQSSSSNYGYTF. CDR3 DNA sequence: TGCGCCAGCAGCCAAAGCAGCAGCTCTAACTATGGCTACACCTTC.

The chain uses TRBV7-8 and TRBJ1-2; no clear D gene. The CDR3 is 15 residues long. Germline lookup yields CDR1 SGHVS and CDR2 FQNEAQ. Trimming left V 0 bases short and J 3 bases short, with 11 bases between. The CDR3 reads CASSLARGSDYGYTF. CDR3 bases: TGTGCCAGCAGCTTAGCGCGAGGGTCTGACTATGGCTACACCTTC.

The chain uses TRBV6-1 and TRBJ1-2; 8 positions agree with TRBD1. V gave up 10 bases and J gave up 8 bases; unmatched junction bases: 6. CDR1 and CDR2 (germline): MNHNS, SASEGT. The CDR3 is made up of 11 amino acids. The CDR3 DNA sequence: TGTGCCAACTCAGGGGGCCGGGGCTACACCTTC. Translating it yields CANSGGRGYTF.

The chain links TRBV4-2 to TRBJ2-3; no firm D call. Germline assignment: CDR1 LGHNA and CDR2 YNFKEQ. V was clipped by 1 base and J by 0 bases, with 8 bases between them. This CDR3 is built from 15 residues. The chain's CDR3 is CASSQGMGSTDTQYF. The CDR3 bases are TGTGCCAGCAGCCAAGGTATGGGGAGCACAGATACGCAGTATTTT.

This clone was picked up one time. CDR3 in DNA: TGTGCCAGCAGCTTGGCGGGACAGGACAGCAATTCACCCCTCCACTTT. Protein: CASSLAGQDSNSPLHF. The chain carries TRBV5-6 and TRBJ1-6, with TRBD1 matching over 8 bases. V was pared by 0 bases and J by 7 bases, with 6 bases of the junction left unmatched. Germline assignment: CDR1 SGHDT and CDR2 YYEEEE. CDR3 length: 16 amino acids. The whole variable domain, filled in from reference TRBV5-6 and TRBJ1-6, reads DAGVTQSPTHLIKTRGQQVTLRCSPKSGHDTVSWYQQALGQGPQFIFQYYEEEERQRGNFPDRFSGHQFPNYSSELNVNALLLGDSALYLCASSLAGQDSNSPLHFGNGTRLTVT.

In this sample, this clone turned up once. V usage is TRBV9 and J usage is TRBJ1-3, with D possibly being TRBD1 (6 bases). This CDR3 is 15 amino acids long. Germline lookup yields CDR1 SGDLS and CDR2 YYNGEE. Trimming removed 0 bases at V and 4 bases at J, with 11 bases between. The CDR3 loop reads CASSVAGAEGNTIYF. In DNA, the CDR3 is TGTGCCAGCAGCGTAGCAGGGGCTGAAGGAAACACCATATATTTT.

V is TRBV9 and J is TRBJ1-4; D is perhaps TRBD1 (6 bases). CDR1 and CDR2 from the germline V gene are SGDLS and YYNGEE. The CDR3 is 16 amino acids. The ends were cut back, 4 bases at V and 4 bases at J, with 17 bases in the middle. CDR3 nucleotides: TGTGCCAGCAGCCCTGGGAGGGGGTTAGGTAATGAAAAACTGTTTTTT. Translating it yields CASSPGRGLGNEKLFF.

The chain recombines TRBV7-3 with TRBJ2-3; weak D call: TRBD1 (5 bases). CDR1 and CDR2 (germline): SGHTA, FQGTGA. CDR3 length: 14 residues. With 1 base removed from V and 1 base from J, the gap between germline ends came to 6 bases. CDR3 bases: TGTGCCAGCAGCTTAATAGGGGGCACAGATACGCAGTATTTT. This translates into CASSLIGGTDTQYF.

DNA of the CDR3: TGTGCCAGTAGTATAGATCTTACAGGGGCCTCACCCTCCTTGAACACCGGGGAGCTGTTTTTT. Its translation is CASSIDLTGASPSLNTGELFF. The V and J genes are TRBV19 and TRBJ2-2, with 7 bases lining up with TRBD1. Unmatched junction bases numbered 17, after V lost 0 bases and J lost 1 base. CDR3 length equals 21 residues. Germline CDR1 is LNHDA and CDR2 is SQIVND (reference sequence).

Concerning this clone itself: This sample also contains other DNA sequences that code for the same CDR3. This chain uses TRBV28 with TRBJ1-3; D is unclear. CDR1 and CDR2 (germline): MDHEN, SYDVKM. Trimming removed 6 bases from V and 0 bases from J, with 9 bases in between. The CDR3 is made up of 14 amino acids. Here the CDR3 reads CASSQGFSGNTIYF. CDR3 DNA sequence: TGTGCCAGCAGCCAAGGATTCTCTGGAAACACCATATATTTT.

In its sample, this clone was seen once. The chain uses TRBV5-6 and TRBJ1-2; TRBD1 might be the D (5 bases). The CDR3 spans 16 residues. Germline lookup yields CDR1 SGHDT and CDR2 YYEEEE. V lost 0 bases, J lost 8 bases, and 20 bases lay in between. The CDR3 bases are TGTGCCAGCAGCTTGGAGAATTTAGGGGCCGCCCCGGGCTACACCTTC. Protein: CASSLENLGAAPGYTF.

With respect to this clone: The same CDR3 also results from other DNA sequences found in this sample. The chain has TRBV27 and TRBJ2-1; D may be TRBD2 (6 bases). Trimming took off 2 bases at V and 4 bases at J, with 9 bases between the two ends. The CDR3 length is 14 residues. Germline CDR1 is MNHEY and CDR2 is SMNVEV (reference sequence). CDR3 amino acids: CASSLGAGYNEQFF. The CDR3 DNA follows: TGTGCCAGCAGTTTAGGGGCGGGATACAATGAGCAGTTCTTC.

This clone occurred once. The V and J genes are TRBV27 and TRBJ1-5; tentative D call: TRBD1 (5 bases). The CDR3 is 15 residues long. Germline V gene lookup returns CDR1 MNHEY and CDR2 SMNVEV (reference sequence). Trimming cost V 2 bases and J 6 bases, with 14 bases left between them. In DNA, the CDR3 is TGTGCCAGCAGTTTAGCCGGCCCGAGGGGTCAGCCCCAGCATTTT. Translation gives CASSLAGPRGQPQHF.

The V gene is TRBV2, the J gene TRBJ2-5; tentatively, D is TRBD1 or TRBD2 (6 bases each). Per the germline V gene, CDR1 is SNHLY and CDR2 is FYNNEI. This CDR3 contains 16 residues. Between the trimmed V and J ends, which lost 8 bases and 4 bases, there was a span of 23 bases. The chain's CDR3 is CASPIYRDGGGETQYF. DNA of the CDR3: TGTGCCAGCCCAATTTACCGGGACGGAGGGGGAGAGACCCAGTACTTC.

This clone was found a few times. J is TRBJ2-2 and V is TRBV2, with D possibly TRBD1 on 5 matching bases. Germline-derived CDR1 and CDR2 are SNHLY and FYNNEI. V dropped 10 bases and J dropped 4 bases, with 19 bases sitting between them. The CDR3 contains 15 residues. As DNA, the CDR3 is TGTGCCACAGACCAAGGGGCGACGGGCACCGGGGAGCTGTTTTTT. Its translation: CATDQGATGTGELFF.

The chain carries TRBV2 and TRBJ2-1; 7 bases map to TRBD2. CDR1 is SNHLY and CDR2 is FYNNEI in the germline V gene. V lost 6 bases to trimming and J lost 1 base; unmatched junction nucleotides: 12. The CDR3 has 17 amino acids. The CDR3 DNA is TGTGCCAGCAGGGATGATCCGAGTAGCGGGTCCTACAATGAGCAGTTCTTC. Translation: CASRDDPSSGSYNEQFF.

This chain connects TRBV14 to TRBJ2-3, with D perhaps matching TRBD2 (6 bases). V was shortened by 1 base and J by 4 bases, with 15 bases between the two germline ends. There are 16 residues in the CDR3. Per the germline V gene, CDR1 is SGHDN and CDR2 is FVKESK. CDR3 sequence (DNA): TGTGCCAGCAGCCAAGTGGAGGGTGTGATCTCAGATACGCAGTATTTT. It yields the protein CASSQVEGVISDTQYF.

The chain recombines TRBV11-2 with TRBJ2-5; D may match TRBD1 or TRBD2 (6 bases each). V lost 7 bases and J 4 bases, leaving 19 bases between the germline ends. CDR3 size: 15 residues. The germline V gene has CDR1 SGHAT and CDR2 FQNNGV. CDR3: CASNIGLQGGETQYF. Written as DNA, the CDR3 is TGTGCCAGCAATATAGGATTACAGGGAGGAGAGACCCAGTACTTC. Together with reference TRBV11-2 and TRBJ2-5, the CDR3 gives the full variable domain: EAGVAQSPRYKIIEKRQSVAFWCNPISGHATLYWYQQILGQGPKLLIQFQNNGVVDDSQLPKDRFSAERLKGVDSTLKIQPAKLEDSAVYLCASNIGLQGGETQYFGPGTRLLVL.

The rearrangement joins TRBV11-2 to TRBJ1-1; D may be TRBD1 (5 bases). Trimming removed 0 bases at V and 1 base at J, with 9 bases between. The CDR3 runs 15 residues. Germline CDR1 and CDR2: SGHAT and FQNNGV. For the CDR3, the DNA is TGTGCCAGCAGCTTAGATCTTACAGGGAACACTGAAGCTTTCTTT. It translates to CASSLDLTGNTEAFF.

V and J are TRBV13 and TRBJ1-4; a weak D match, TRBD1 (6 bases). The V gene's germline CDR1 is PRHDT and CDR2 FYEKMQ (reference sequence). V was cut by 3 bases and J by 5 bases, with 10 bases left in between. The CDR3 extends over 14 amino acids. CDR3 bases: TGTGCCAGCAGCTTTGGGCAGGGGAATGAAAAACTGTTTTTT. Residues: CASSFGQGNEKLFF.